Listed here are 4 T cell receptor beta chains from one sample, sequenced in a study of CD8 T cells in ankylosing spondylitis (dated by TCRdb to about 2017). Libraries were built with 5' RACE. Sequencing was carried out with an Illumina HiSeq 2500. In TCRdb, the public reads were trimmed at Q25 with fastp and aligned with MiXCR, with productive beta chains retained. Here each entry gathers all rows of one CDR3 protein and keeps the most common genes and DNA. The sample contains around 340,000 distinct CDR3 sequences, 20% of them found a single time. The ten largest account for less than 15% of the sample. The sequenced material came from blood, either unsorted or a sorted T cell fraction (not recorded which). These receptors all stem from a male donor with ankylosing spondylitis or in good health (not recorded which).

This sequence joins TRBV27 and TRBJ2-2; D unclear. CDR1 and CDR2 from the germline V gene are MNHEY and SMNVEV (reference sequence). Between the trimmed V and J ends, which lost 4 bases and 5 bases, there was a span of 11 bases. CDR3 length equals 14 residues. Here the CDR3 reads CASSYLLETGELFF. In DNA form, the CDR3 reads TGTGCCAGCAGTTACCTCCTGGAGACCGGGGAGCTGTTTTTT.

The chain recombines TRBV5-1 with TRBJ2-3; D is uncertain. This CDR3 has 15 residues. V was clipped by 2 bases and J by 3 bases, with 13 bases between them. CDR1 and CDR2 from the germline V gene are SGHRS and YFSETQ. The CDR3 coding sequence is TGCGCCAGCAGCTTCTGGGGTGGAAGGACAGATACGCAGTATTTT. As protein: CASSFWGGRTDTQYF.

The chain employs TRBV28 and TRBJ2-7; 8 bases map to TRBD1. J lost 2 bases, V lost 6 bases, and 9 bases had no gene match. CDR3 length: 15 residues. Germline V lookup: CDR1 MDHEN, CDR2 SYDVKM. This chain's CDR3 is CASSPIDRGPYEQYF. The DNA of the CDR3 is TGTGCCAGCAGCCCTATTGACAGGGGCCCCTACGAGCAGTACTTC.

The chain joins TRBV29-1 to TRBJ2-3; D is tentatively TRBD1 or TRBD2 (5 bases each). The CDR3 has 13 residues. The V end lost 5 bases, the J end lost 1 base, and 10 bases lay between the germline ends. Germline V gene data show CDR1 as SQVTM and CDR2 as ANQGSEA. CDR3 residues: CSVWGTGTDTQYF. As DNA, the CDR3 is TGCAGCGTTTGGGGGACGGGCACAGATACGCAGTATTTT.